Presented here are 9 T cell receptor beta chains from one specimen sequenced in a study of blood T cell repertoires in COVID-19. The protocol was immunoSEQ multiplex PCR, while the TCRdb copy is restricted to in-frame clones and leaves out a portion. The profile shows 180,000 or so clones, roughly 85% of them singletons. The specimen sequenced was peripheral blood. The receptor source for this set is a man aged 60 to 69 with acute or convalescent COVID-19.

The genes are TRBV9 and TRBJ2-1; 10 nucleotides match TRBD1. The CDR3 sequence is 16 residues long. Trimming at V came to 4 bases and at J to 7 bases, leaving 11 bases not matched to a gene. Germline assignment: CDR1 SGDLS and CDR2 YYNGEE. The CDR3 DNA sequence: TGTGCCAGCAGCCCCATCCCGGGACAGGGGTGGAATGAGCAGTTCTTC. Translation gives CASSPIPGQGWNEQFF.

The chain is built from TRBV28 and TRBJ2-7; the D gene is possibly TRBD1 (6 bases). Deletions cut 6 bases from V and 3 bases from J, with 15 bases between. Germline V gene data show CDR1 as MDHEN and CDR2 as SYDVKM. This CDR3 region has 14 residues. Written as DNA, the CDR3 is TGTGCCAGCAGACAGGGTGGGAGAGGCTACGAGCAGTACTTC. Its translation: CASRQGGRGYEQYF. Full variable domain (rest looked up from reference TRBV28 and TRBJ2-7): DVKVTQSSRYLVKRTGEKVFLECVQDMDHENMFWYRQDPGLGLRLIYFSYDVKMKEKGDIPEGYSVSREKKERFSLILESASTNQTSMYLCASRQGGRGYEQYFGPGTRLTVT.

The chain is built from TRBV5-1 and TRBJ2-5, with a possible D match to TRBD2 (5 bases). The CDR3 runs to 15 residues. V was trimmed by 2 bases and J by 2 bases, leaving 13 bases between them. Per germline, CDR1 SGHRS and CDR2 YFSETQ. The CDR3 loop reads CASSFANPGQETQYF. The DNA of the CDR3 is TGCGCCAGCAGCTTCGCCAACCCGGGGCAAGAGACCCAGTACTTC. Full variable domain (rest looked up from reference TRBV5-1 and TRBJ2-5): KAGVTQTPRYLIKTRGQQVTLSCSPISGHRSVSWYQQTPGQGLQFLFEYFSETQRNKGNFPGRFSGRQFSNSRSEMNVSTLELGDSALYLCASSFANPGQETQYFGPGTRLLVL.

The gene calls are TRBV7-2 and TRBJ1-1; 8 bases line up with TRBD1. This CDR3 contains 13 residues. V gave up 1 base and J gave up 8 bases; unmatched junction bases: 3. CDR1 SGHTA and CDR2 FQGNSA come from the germline V gene. The CDR3 protein is CASSLVGTGEAFF. The CDR3 nucleotides are TGTGCCAGCAGCTTAGTTGGGACAGGCGAAGCTTTCTTT.

The V call is TRBV5-1, the J call TRBJ2-1, with 8 bases aligning to TRBD2. This CDR3 contains 13 residues. V trimming: 2 bases; J trimming: 8 bases; junction bases outside the gene matches: 3. Per germline, CDR1 SGHRS and CDR2 YFSETQ. The CDR3 region is CASSFRGGDEQFF. CDR3 bases: TGCGCCAGCAGCTTCCGGGGGGGAGATGAGCAGTTCTTC.

This clone was seen just once. The chain carries TRBV12-3 or TRBV12-4 and TRBJ1-3, with 7 bases identical to TRBD1. Trimming at V came to 6 bases and at J to 4 bases, leaving 3 bases not matched to a gene. The CDR3 length is 13 residues. The CDR3 region has the DNA TGTGCCAGCAGGTCGACAGGGGGAAACACCATATATTTT. This sequence encodes CASRSTGGNTIYF.

V gene TRBV4-1 combines with J gene TRBJ1-1; the D is unclear. The CDR3 covers 14 residues. Trimming removed 4 bases from V and 5 bases from J, with 14 bases in between. Germline CDR1 is MGHRA and CDR2 is YSYEKL. CDR3: CASSLGGLGTEAFF. CDR3 sequence (DNA): TGCGCCAGCAGCCTGGGAGGTCTTGGGACTGAAGCTTTCTTT.

This rearrangement joins TRBV10-3 to TRBJ2-7, with 8 bases identical to TRBD2. The trim removed 8 bases at V and 2 bases at J, leaving 8 bases unmatched. Germline CDR1 reads ENHRY; CDR2 reads SYGVKD. The CDR3 is 14 amino acids. DNA for the CDR3: TGTGCCATCCAGAGCGGGAGATTACCCTACGAGCAGTACTTC. This sequence encodes CAIQSGRLPYEQYF.

The chain employs TRBV3-1 (or the pseudogene TRBV3-2) and TRBJ2-5; the match to TRBD2 covers 7 bases. V gave up 4 bases and J gave up 1 base; unmatched junction bases: 6. Germline CDR1 is LGHDT and CDR2 is YNNKEL (reference sequence). The CDR3 is made up of 15 amino acids. The CDR3, as DNA: TGTGCCAGCAGCCGAAAACTAGCGTTCCAAGAGACCCAGTACTTC. It specifies CASSRKLAFQETQYF.